The rows below give T cell receptor beta chains drawn from one sample of a study of tumor and adjacent non-tumor tissue in lung cancer. Via MiXCR, TCRdb re-called the multiplex PCR reads, giving one row per CDR3 protein. The table lists 55,000 to 65,000 distinct CDR3 sequences, roughly two thirds of them singletons. Sequencing input: distant non-tumor lung tissue. All receptors come from a man in his 70s with non-small cell lung cancer. The CDR3 runs from the conserved cysteine through the conserved F or W. The D gene is left open where the match is weak. Only some rows state a clone size, as once, few, many or a class for expanded clones.

size: few; D: -; J: TRBJ2-3; V: TRBV10-3; CDR3: CTISSLDGEDTQYF; DNA: TGTACCATCAGCTCTTTAGATGGGGAGGATACGCAGTATTTT
size: -; D: TRBD1; J: TRBJ2-2; V: TRBV20-1; CDR3: CSAESSGQLNTGELFF; DNA: TGCAGTGCTGAGTCCTCGGGACAGTTGAACACCGGGGAGCTGTTTTTT
size: -; D: -; J: TRBJ1-1; V: TRBV6-5; CDR3: CASSYLVRDTVPFF; DNA: TGTGCCAGCAGTTACCTCGTGAGGGACACTGTACCTTTCTTT
size: once; D: TRBD2; J: TRBJ2-2; V: TRBV20-1; CDR3: CSVRESASGGPERITGELFF; DNA: TGCAGTGTCAGAGAGTCGGCTAGCGGGGGGCCCGAACGAATAACCGGGGAGCTGTTTTTT
size: many; D: TRBD1; J: TRBJ2-3; V: TRBV6-6; CDR3: CASRPVGQGADTQYF; DNA: TGTGCCAGCAGGCCGGTGGGACAGGGAGCAGATACGCAGTATTTT
size: -; D: TRBD1; J: TRBJ2-7; V: TRBV5-1; CDR3: CASSSRQGSSYEQYF; DNA: TGCGCCAGCAGCTCCCGACAGGGGAGCTCCTACGAGCAGTACTTC
size: once; D: TRBD1; J: TRBJ1-1; V: TRBV6-1; CDR3: CASSEVQGGNTVAFF; DNA: TGTGCCAGCAGTGAAGTGCAGGGGGGGAACACGGTAGCTTTCTTT
size: -; D: TRBD1; J: TRBJ1-6; V: TRBV5-1; CDR3: CASSLNQGANSPLHF; DNA: TGCGCCAGCAGCCTTAACCAGGGGGCGAATTCACCCCTCCACTTT
size: -; D: TRBD2; J: TRBJ2-7; V: TRBV11-2; CDR3: CASLRGGSYEQYF; DNA: TGTGCCAGCCTCCGGGGGGGAAGCTACGAGCAGTACTTC
size: many; D: -; J: TRBJ2-7; V: TRBV11-2; CDR3: CASSLTDAAYEQYF; DNA: TGTGCCAGCAGTTTAACGGACGCTGCCTACGAGCAGTACTTC
size: -; D: -; J: TRBJ2-5; V: TRBV11-2; CDR3: CASSLVGQGTETLYF; DNA: -
size: -; D: -; J: TRBJ2-6; V: TRBV29-1; CDR3: CSVVGGASGTNGLTF; DNA: TGCAGCGTTGTAGGAGGTGCCTCTGGGACCAACGGCCTGACTTTC
size: -; D: -; J: TRBJ2-7; V: TRBV12-3/TRBV12-4; CDR3: CVGRTGLAAYEQYF; DNA: TGTGTCGGCAGGACAGGGCTAGCGGCCTACGAGCAGTACTTC
size: -; D: -; J: TRBJ2-7; V: TRBV11-2; CDR3: CTSSAGCWEYEQYF; DNA: TGTACTAGCAGCGCCGGGTGTTGGGAATACGAGCAGTACTTC
size: -; D: TRBD1; J: TRBJ1-5; V: TRBV11-2; CDR3: CASSIRGGAEQHQHF; DNA: TGTGCCAGCAGCATAAGAGGGGGCGCAGAGCAGCACCAGCATTTT
size: -; D: -; J: TRBJ1-4; V: TRBV5-6; CDR3: CAINSTGIREKLFF; DNA: TGTGCCATCAACTCCACGGGTATTCGTGAAAAACTGTTTTTT
size: -; D: -; J: TRBJ2-1; V: TRBV6-2/TRBV6-3; CDR3: CASTKAEVVYNEQFF; DNA: TGTGCCAGCACCAAAGCGGAAGTGGTCTACAATGAGCAGTTCTTC
size: -; D: -; J: TRBJ2-5; V: TRBV5-6; CDR3: CASSPGTGETQYF; DNA: TGTGCCAGCAGCCCGGGGACCGGGGAGACCCAGTACTTC
size: -; D: -; J: TRBJ2-2; V: TRBV11-2; CDR3: CAGSLLRGSMGELFF; DNA: TGTGCCGGCAGCTTATTAAGGGGTAGCATGGGGGAGCTGTTTTTT
size: -; D: -; J: TRBJ2-1; V: TRBV28; CDR3: CASRPGVLKEQFF; DNA: TGTGCCAGCCGCCCTGGTGTCTTAAAAGAGCAGTTCTTC
size: many; D: -; J: TRBJ2-4; V: TRBV30; CDR3: CAWRGIHDGKNIQYF; DNA: TGTGCCTGGAGAGGTATACACGACGGCAAAAACATTCAGTACTTC
size: many; D: TRBD1; J: TRBJ2-7; V: TRBV29-1; CDR3: CSVGQGTYEQYF; DNA: TGCAGCGTTGGACAGGGGACCTACGAGCAGTACTTC
size: -; D: -; J: TRBJ1-5; V: TRBV7-8; CDR3: CAIRPGTSPRQPQHF; DNA: TGTGCCATCAGACCCGGGACAAGTCCCCGACAGCCCCAGCATTTT
size: -; D: -; J: TRBJ2-5; V: TRBV7-9; CDR3: CASSLALRTAQETQYF; DNA: TGTGCCAGCAGCTTAGCGCTAAGGACAGCCCAAGAGACCCAGTACTTC
size: -; D: -; J: TRBJ1-1; V: TRBV11-2; CDR3: CASSLGGCRSGTENTEAFF; DNA: TGTGCCAGCAGCTTAGGGGGGTGTCGAAGCGGGACCGAGAACACTGAAGCCTTCTTT
size: -; D: -; J: TRBJ2-2; V: TRBV14; CDR3: CPSSQRMGTGELFF; DNA: TGTCCCAGCAGCCAACGAATGGGGACCGGGGAGCTGTTTTTT
size: once; D: -; J: TRBJ1-2; V: TRBV5-4; CDR3: CASCLSHKAYGYTF; DNA: TGTGCCAGCTGCTTGTCTCATAAAGCTTACGGCTACACCTTC
size: many; D: TRBD1; J: TRBJ2-3; V: TRBV5-6; CDR3: CASSISRQGFFTDTQYF; DNA: TGTGCCAGCAGCATTAGTCGACAGGGGTTTTTCACAGATACGCAGTATTTT
size: -; D: TRBD2; J: TRBJ2-6; V: TRBV11-2; CDR3: CVSSSRGGSSGANVLTF; DNA: TGTGTCAGTAGCTCCCGGGGGGGTAGCTCTGGGGCTAACGTCCTGACTTTC
size: many; D: -; J: TRBJ1-5; V: TRBV28; CDR3: CASGREGNQPQHF; DNA: TGTGCCAGCGGGCGGGAGGGCAATCAGCCCCAGCATTTT
size: -; D: TRBD1; J: TRBJ1-1; V: TRBV6-6; CDR3: CARSYLGQFSTEAFF; DNA: TGTGCCAGAAGTTACCTGGGACAGTTCAGCACTGAAGCTTTCTTT
size: few; D: -; J: TRBJ2-5; V: TRBV5-1; CDR3: CASSLGGVEETQYF; DNA: TGCGCCAGCAGCTTGGGTGGGGTTGAAGAGACCCAGTACTTC
size: many; D: TRBD1; J: TRBJ1-1; V: TRBV28; CDR3: CASSSTGTGRAEAFF; DNA: TGTGCCAGCAGTTCGACCGGGACAGGGCGAGCTGAAGCTTTCTTT
size: -; D: -; J: TRBJ2-2; V: TRBV6-6; CDR3: CASNYRNWELSF; DNA: TGTGCCAGCAATTACCGGAACTGGGAGCTGTCTTTT
size: -; D: -; J: TRBJ1-2; V: TRBV6-6; CDR3: CVSSYSGGQKDYGYTF; DNA: TGTGTCAGTAGTTACTCTGGGGGCCAGAAAGACTATGGCTACACCTTC
size: -; D: -; J: TRBJ2-7; V: TRBV29-1; CDR3: CCIADPHYEQYF; DNA: TGCTGCATTGCAGATCCCCACTACGAGCAGTACTTC
size: -; D: TRBD2; J: TRBJ2-3; V: TRBV20-1; CDR3: CSARPLPGLAGGPADTQYF; DNA: TGCAGTGCTAGGCCTTTACCGGGACTAGCGGGAGGGCCGGCGGATACGCAGTATTTT
size: few; D: -; J: TRBJ1-1; V: TRBV11-2; CDR3: CASSPTGFLAFF; DNA: TGTGCCAGCAGTCCTACAGGATTTTTAGCTTTCTTT
size: -; D: TRBD1; J: TRBJ1-5; V: TRBV29-1; CDR3: CSVDIGTGSSSNQPQHF; DNA: TGCAGCGTAGACATTGGGACAGGGAGTTCGAGCAATCAGCCCCAACATTTT
size: -; D: TRBD1; J: TRBJ2-7; V: TRBV11-2; CDR3: CTSSKGDRNYEQYF; DNA: TGTACCAGCAGCAAAGGGGACAGAAACTACGAGCAGTACTTC
size: -; D: -; J: TRBJ1-2; V: TRBV5-6; CDR3: CASSQKGDQIYGYTF; DNA: TGTGCCAGCAGCCAAAAGGGGGACCAGATCTATGGCTACACCTTC
size: -; D: -; J: TRBJ1-1; V: TRBV11-3; CDR3: CGSSQRFSAFF; DNA: TGTGGCAGCAGCCAGAGGTTTTCAGCTTTCTTT
size: many; D: -; J: TRBJ1-6; V: TRBV6-5; CDR3: CASSYGASPLHF; DNA: TGTGCCAGCAGTTACGGCGCCTCACCCCTCCACTTT
size: -; D: -; J: TRBJ2-3; V: TRBV28; CDR3: CASSATDTQFF; DNA: TGTGCCAGCAGTGCCACAGATACGCAGTTTTTT
size: -; D: -; J: TRBJ1-3; V: TRBV7-9; CDR3: CPSSLGSGIDTIYF; DNA: TGTCCCAGCAGCTTAGGCTCAGGGATCGACACCATATATTTT
size: -; D: -; J: TRBJ2-1; V: TRBV20-1; CDR3: CSATSGADVQFF; DNA: TGCAGTGCTACTTCAGGGGCGGATGTGCAGTTCTTC
size: -; D: -; J: TRBJ2-7; V: TRBV12-3/TRBV12-4; CDR3: CANSRASTNEQYF; DNA: TGTGCCAACAGTCGAGCCAGCACGAACGAGCAGTACTTC
size: -; D: -; J: TRBJ1-3; V: TRBV4-1; CDR3: CASSQEVARSGNTIYF; DNA: TGCGCCAGCAGCCAAGAAGTGGCGAGGTCCGGAAACACCATATATTTT
size: -; D: TRBD1; J: TRBJ2-1; V: TRBV28; CDR3: CASSLGDRDYKQFF; DNA: TGTGCCAGCAGTTTAGGGGACAGAGACTATAAGCAGTTCTTC